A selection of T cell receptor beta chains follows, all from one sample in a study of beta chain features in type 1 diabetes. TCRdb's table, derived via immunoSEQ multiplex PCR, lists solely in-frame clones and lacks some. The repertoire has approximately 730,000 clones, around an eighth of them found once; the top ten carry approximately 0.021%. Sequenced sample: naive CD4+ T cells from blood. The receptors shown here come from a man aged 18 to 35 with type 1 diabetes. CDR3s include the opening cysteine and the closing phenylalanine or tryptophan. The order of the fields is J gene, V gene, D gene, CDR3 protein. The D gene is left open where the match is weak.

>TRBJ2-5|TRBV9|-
CASSVGQTAGETQYF
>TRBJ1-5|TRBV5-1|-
CASSTDGANQPQHF
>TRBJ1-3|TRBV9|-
CASSSTGTASSGNTIYF
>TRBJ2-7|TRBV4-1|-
CASSQGIAERSYEQYF
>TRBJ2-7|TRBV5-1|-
CASSLGTDSYEQYF
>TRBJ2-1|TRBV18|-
CASSPPGRPHEQFF
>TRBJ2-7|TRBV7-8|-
CASSLRSSTSSYEQYF
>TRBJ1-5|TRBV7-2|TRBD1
CASSSRQGSQPQHF
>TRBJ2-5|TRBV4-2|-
CASSQGATLVETQYF
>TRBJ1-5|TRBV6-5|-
CASSFGSDSNQPQHF
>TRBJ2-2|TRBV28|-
CASSLWGQDTGELFF
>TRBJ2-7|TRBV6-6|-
CASSSGGTAYEQYF
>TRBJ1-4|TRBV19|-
CASSIESFRGRTNEKLFF
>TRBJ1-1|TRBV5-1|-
CASSLAEAGNTEAFF
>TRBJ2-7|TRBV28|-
CASSSGGLTEGEQYF
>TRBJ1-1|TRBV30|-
CAWNKNTEAFF
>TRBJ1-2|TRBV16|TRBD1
CASSRQGSYGYTF
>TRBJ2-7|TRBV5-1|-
CASSSGTGWMEQYF
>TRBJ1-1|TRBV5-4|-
CASSADSEAFF
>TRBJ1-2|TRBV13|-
CASSLREGHYGYTF
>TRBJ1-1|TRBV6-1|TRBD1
CASSKTGHTEAFF
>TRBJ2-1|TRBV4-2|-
CASSQDWKGGGYNEQFF
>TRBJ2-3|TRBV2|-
CASSLGGSRTDTQYF
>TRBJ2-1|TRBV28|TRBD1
CASSLETGAYNEQFF
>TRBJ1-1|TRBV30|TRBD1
CACNRGLGTEAFF
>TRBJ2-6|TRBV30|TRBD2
CAWSVLPGRVGANVLTF
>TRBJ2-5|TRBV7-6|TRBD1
CASSLAMTGQETQYF
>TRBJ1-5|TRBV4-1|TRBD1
CASSHLSRDRSQPQHF
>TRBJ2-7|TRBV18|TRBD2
CASSPGLAGGEQYF
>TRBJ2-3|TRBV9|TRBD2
CASSPRTSGGVAADTQYF
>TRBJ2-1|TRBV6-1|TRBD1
CASRGGRGLYNEQFF
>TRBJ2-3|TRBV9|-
CASSVTQGQANTDTQYF
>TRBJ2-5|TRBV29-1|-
CSVAMGGGVKGETQYF
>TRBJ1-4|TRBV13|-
CASSRRASNEKLFF
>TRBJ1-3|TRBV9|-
CASSVGTGYGNTIYF
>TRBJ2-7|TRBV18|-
CASSLNGRGGTYEQYF
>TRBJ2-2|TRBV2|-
CASSAQGFGELFF